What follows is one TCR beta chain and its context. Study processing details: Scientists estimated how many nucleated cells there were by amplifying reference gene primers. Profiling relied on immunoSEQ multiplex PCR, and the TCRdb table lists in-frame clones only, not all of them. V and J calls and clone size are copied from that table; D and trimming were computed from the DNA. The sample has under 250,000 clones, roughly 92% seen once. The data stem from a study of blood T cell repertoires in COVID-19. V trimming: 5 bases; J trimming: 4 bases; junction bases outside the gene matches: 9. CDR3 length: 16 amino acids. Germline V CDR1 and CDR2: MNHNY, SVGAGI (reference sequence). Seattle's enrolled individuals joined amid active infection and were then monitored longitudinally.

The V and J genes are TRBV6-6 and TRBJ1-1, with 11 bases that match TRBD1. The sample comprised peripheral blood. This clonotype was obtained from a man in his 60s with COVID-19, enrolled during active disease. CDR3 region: CASSQGQGGRGTEAFF. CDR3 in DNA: TGTGCCAGCAGTCAGGGACAGGGGGGCCGGGGCACTGAAGCTTTCTTT.